This T cell receptor beta chain was captured in a study of cytomegalovirus exposure and HLA in healthy donors. With regard to this clone: Antigen: not known.

Trimming at V came to 6 bases and at J to 3 bases, leaving 4 bases not matched to a gene. The CDR3 extends over 13 amino acids. CDR1 and CDR2 (germline): MNHEY, SVGAGI. 13 Jbeta primers and 60 Vbeta primers were used for the PCR. Methods used by the authors: Roughly 10 million shared chains were among roughly 81 million unique TCR beta chains counted in a later analysis. Data came from immunoSEQ multiplex PCR; TCRdb stores just in-frame clones and leaves some out. D and trimming were read from the DNA, whereas the V and J calls and clone size are those reported in that table. The sample has roughly 35,000 clones; 53% are singletons. Study findings and constraints: Rare TCR sequences dominated, though some public TCRs recurred in many donors.

The sequence was obtained from a woman aged 35 to 49 in good health and CMV-seropositive. The sample taken for sequencing was PBMCs. J is TRBJ1-2 and V is TRBV6-5; the match to TRBD1 covers 7 bases. The CDR3 is CASSHDRDYGYTF. In DNA form, the CDR3 reads TGTGCCAGCAGCCACGACAGGGACTATGGCTACACCTTC.